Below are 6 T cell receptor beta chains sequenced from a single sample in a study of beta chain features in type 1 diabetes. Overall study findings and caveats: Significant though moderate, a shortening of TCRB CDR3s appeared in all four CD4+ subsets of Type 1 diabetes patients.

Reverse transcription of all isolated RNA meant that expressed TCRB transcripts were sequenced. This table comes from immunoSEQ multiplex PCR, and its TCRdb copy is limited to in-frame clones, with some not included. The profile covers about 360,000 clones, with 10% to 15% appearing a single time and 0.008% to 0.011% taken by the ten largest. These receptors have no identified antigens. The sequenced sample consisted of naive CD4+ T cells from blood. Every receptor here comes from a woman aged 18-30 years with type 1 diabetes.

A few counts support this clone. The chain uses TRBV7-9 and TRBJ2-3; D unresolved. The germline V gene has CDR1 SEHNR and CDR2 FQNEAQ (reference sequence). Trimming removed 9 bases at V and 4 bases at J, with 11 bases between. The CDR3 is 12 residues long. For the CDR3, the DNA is TGTGCCAGAAGCGAGTCCGCAGATACGCAGTATTTT. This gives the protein CARSESADTQYF.

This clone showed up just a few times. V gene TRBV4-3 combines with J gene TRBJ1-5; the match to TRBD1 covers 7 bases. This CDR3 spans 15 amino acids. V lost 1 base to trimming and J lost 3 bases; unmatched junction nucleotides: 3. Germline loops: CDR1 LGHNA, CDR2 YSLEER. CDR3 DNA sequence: TGCGCCAGCAGCCAAGGGACAGGATTCAATCAGCCCCAGCATTTT. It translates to CASSQGTGFNQPQHF.

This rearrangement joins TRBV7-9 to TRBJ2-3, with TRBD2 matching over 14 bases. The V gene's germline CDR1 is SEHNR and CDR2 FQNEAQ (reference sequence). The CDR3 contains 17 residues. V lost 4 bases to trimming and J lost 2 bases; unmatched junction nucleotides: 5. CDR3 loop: CASSWTGLAGATDTQYF. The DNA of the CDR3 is TGTGCCAGCAGCTGGACGGGACTAGCGGGAGCCACAGATACGCAGTATTTT.

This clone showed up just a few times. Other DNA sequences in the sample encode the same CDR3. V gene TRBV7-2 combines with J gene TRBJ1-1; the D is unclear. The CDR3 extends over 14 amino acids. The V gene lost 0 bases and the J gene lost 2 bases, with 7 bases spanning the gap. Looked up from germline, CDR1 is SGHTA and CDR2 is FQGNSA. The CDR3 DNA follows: TGTGCCAGCAGCTTAGCCAGTGGCAACACTGAAGCTTTCTTT. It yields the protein CASSLASGNTEAFF.

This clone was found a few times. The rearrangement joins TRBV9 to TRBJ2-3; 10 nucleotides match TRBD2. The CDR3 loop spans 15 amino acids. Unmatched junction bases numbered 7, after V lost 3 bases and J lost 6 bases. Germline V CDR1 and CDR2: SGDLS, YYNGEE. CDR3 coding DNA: TGTGCCAGCAGCGCCGCAGCGGGAGGGGGCGATACGCAGTATTTT. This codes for CASSAAAGGGDTQYF.

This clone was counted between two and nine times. CDR3 residues: CASSLTSGHTDTQYF. The CDR3 bases are TGTGCCAGCAGCCTGACTAGCGGCCACACAGATACGCAGTATTTT. The gene calls are TRBV7-6 and TRBJ2-3; 9 bases are a match to TRBD2. Germline V lookup: CDR1 SGHVS, CDR2 FNYEAQ. The CDR3 extends over 15 amino acids. Trimming took 5 bases from V and 2 from J; bases not matched to a gene: 5.